This T cell receptor beta chain was recorded in a study of T cell repertoires in cytomegalovirus infection. For the study at large: Public TCR beta signatures were indicative of both CMV infection and a matching HLA type. Study observations and caveats: Using cumulative public TCR beta family frequency, the authors identified those who carried CMV together with the relevant HLA.

Trimming cost V 4 bases and J 8 bases, with 23 bases left between them. The CDR3 is 17 residues long. TCRdb itself ran the reads through MiXCR, one entry per CDR3 protein. This sample has around 900,000 distinct CDR3 sequences, with 31% found just once. This clonotype was observed many times. Antigen: not known. The sequenced sample was cultured CD8+ T cells from PBMCs, obtained from culture after CMV antigen stimulation. V usage is TRBV12-3 or TRBV12-4 and J usage is TRBJ1-4; weak D call: TRBD1 (6 bases). This receptor was identified in a human donor in good health (CMV status not recorded). Some clones in this sample may be carry-over from other donors' samples. For the CDR3, the DNA is TGTGCCAGCAGTTCCACTTCCACTTCGGGGGCGCAGGAAAAACTGTTTTTT. It is translated as CASSSTSTSGAQEKLFF.